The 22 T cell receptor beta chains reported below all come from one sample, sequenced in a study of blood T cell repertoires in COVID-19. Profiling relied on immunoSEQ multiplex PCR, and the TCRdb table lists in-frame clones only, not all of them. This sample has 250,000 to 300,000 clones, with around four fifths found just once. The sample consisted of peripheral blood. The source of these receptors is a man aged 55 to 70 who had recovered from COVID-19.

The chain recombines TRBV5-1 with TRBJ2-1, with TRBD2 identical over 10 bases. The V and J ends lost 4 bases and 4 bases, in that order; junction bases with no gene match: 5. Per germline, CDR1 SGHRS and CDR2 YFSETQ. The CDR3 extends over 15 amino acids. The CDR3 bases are TGCGCCAGCAGCACTGGACTAGCGGCGTACAATGAGCAGTTCTTC. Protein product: CASSTGLAAYNEQFF.

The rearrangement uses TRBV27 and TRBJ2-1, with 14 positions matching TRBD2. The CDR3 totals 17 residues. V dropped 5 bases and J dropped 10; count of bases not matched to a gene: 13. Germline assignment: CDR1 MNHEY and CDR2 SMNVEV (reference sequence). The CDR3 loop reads CASSLRLPGLAGEEQFF. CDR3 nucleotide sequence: TGTGCCAGCAGTCTAAGACTACCGGGACTAGCGGGGGAAGAGCAGTTCTTC.

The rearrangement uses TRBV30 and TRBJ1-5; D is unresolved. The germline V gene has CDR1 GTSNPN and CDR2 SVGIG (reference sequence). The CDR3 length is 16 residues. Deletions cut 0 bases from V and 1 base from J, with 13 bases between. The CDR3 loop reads CAWSVRGGRSNQPQHF. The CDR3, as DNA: TGTGCCTGGAGTGTACGGGGAGGGAGGAGCAATCAGCCCCAGCATTTT.

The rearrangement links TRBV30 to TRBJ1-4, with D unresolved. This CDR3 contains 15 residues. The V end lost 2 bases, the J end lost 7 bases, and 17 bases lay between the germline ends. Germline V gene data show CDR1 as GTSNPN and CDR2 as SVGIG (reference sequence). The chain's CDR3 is CAWSLYGPGSEKLFF. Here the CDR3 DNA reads TGTGCCTGGAGTTTGTACGGCCCGGGTAGTGAAAAACTGTTTTTT.

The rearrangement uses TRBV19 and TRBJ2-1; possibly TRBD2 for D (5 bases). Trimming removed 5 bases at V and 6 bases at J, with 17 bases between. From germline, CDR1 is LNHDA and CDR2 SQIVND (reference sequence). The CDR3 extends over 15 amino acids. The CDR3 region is CASSHRWGEGNEQFF. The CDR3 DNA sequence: TGTGCCAGTAGTCATCGGTGGGGTGAGGGCAATGAGCAGTTCTTC. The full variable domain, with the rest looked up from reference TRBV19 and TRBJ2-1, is DGGITQSPKYLFRKEGQNVTLSCEQNLNHDAMYWYRQDPGQGLRLIYYSQIVNDFQKGDIAEGYSVSREKKESFPLTVTSAQKNPTAFYLCASSHRWGEGNEQFFGPGTRLTVL.

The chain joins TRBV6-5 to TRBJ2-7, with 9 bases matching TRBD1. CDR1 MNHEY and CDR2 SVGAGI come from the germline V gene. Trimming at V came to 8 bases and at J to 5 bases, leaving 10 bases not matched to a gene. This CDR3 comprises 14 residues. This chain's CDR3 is CASRRGTGTHEQYF. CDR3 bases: TGTGCCAGCCGGCGGGGGACAGGGACCCACGAGCAGTACTTC.

Written as DNA, the CDR3 is TGTGCCAGCAGTTTAGGGGCGGGGCAGCCCCAGCATTTT. Translating gives CASSLGAGQPQHF. The chain uses TRBV12-3 or TRBV12-4 and TRBJ1-5; no definite D call. V dropped 1 base and J dropped 7 bases, with 8 bases sitting between them. The CDR3 sequence is 13 residues long.

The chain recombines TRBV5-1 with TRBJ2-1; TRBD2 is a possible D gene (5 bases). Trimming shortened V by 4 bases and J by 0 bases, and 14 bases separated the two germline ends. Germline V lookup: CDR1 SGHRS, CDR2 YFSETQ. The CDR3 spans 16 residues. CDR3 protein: CASSPRVGSSYNEQFF. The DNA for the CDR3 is TGCGCCAGCAGCCCCCGCGTAGGGAGCTCCTACAATGAGCAGTTCTTC.

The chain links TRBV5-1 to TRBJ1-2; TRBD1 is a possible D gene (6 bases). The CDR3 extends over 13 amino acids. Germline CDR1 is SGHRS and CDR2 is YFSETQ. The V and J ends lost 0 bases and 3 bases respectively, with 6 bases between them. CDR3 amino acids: CASSLGGHYGYTF. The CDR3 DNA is TGCGCCAGCAGCTTGGGGGGGCACTATGGCTACACCTTC.

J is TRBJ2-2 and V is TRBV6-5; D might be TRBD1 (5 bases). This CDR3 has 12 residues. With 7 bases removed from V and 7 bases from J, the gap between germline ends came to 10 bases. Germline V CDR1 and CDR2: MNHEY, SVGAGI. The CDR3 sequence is CASNPRVGELFF. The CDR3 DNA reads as TGTGCCAGCAATCCCAGGGTCGGGGAGCTGTTTTTT.

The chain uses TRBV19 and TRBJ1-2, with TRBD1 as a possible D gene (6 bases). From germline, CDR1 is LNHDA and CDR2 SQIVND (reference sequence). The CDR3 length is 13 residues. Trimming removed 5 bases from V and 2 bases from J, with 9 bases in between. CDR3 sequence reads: CASSPGQNYGYTF. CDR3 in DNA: TGTGCCAGTAGTCCAGGACAGAACTATGGCTACACCTTC.

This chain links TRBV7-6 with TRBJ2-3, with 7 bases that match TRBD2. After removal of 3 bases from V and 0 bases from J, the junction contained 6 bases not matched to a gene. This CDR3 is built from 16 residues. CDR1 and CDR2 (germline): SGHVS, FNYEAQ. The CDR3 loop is CASSFGGGGSTDTQYF. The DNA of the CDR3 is TGTGCCAGCAGCTTCGGTGGGGGGGGGAGCACAGATACGCAGTATTTT.

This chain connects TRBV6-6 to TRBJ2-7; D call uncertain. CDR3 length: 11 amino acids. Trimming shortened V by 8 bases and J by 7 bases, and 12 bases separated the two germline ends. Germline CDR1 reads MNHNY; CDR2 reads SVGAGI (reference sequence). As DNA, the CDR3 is TGTGCCAGCTCCCAACTAATGGAGCAGTACTTC. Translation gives CASSQLMEQYF.

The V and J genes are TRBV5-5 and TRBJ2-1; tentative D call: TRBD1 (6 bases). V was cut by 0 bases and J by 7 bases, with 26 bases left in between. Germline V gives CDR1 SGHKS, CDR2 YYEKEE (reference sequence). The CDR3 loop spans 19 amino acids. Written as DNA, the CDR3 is TGTGCCAGCAGCTTGGTAGTGGCGTGGCAGACAGGTACCGAAAATGAGCAGTTCTTC. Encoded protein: CASSLVVAWQTGTENEQFF.

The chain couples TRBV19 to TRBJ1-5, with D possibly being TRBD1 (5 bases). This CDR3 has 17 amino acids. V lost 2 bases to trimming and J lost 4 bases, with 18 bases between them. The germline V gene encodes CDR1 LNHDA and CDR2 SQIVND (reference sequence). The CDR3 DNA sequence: TGTGCCAGTAGTATACGTATCGGGGGGAACCCGAATCAGCCCCAGCATTTT. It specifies CASSIRIGGNPNQPQHF.

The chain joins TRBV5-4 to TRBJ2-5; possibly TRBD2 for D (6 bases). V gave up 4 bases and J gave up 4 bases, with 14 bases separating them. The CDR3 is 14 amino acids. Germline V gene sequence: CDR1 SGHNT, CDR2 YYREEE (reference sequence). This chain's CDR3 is CASSPAPGVETQYF. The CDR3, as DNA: TGTGCCAGCAGCCCCGCCCCGGGGGTAGAGACCCAGTACTTC.

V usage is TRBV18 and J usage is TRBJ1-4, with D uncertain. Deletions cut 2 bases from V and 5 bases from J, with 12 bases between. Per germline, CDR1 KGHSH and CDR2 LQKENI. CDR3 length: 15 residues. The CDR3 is CASSPGPAENEKLFF. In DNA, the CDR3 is TGTGCCAGCTCACCAGGGCCAGCAGAAAATGAAAAACTGTTTTTT.

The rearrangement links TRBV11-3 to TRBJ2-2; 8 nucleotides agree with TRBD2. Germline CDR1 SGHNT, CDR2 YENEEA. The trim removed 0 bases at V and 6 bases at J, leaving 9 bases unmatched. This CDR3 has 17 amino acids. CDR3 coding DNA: TGTGCCAGCAGCTTAGAGAGCACGGGAGGGCTCGCCGGGGAGCTGTTTTTT. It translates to CASSLESTGGLAGELFF.

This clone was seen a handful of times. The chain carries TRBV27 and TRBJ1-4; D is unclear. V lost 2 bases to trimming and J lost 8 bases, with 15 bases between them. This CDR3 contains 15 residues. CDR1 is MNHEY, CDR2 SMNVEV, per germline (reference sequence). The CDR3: CASSLGGARREKLFF. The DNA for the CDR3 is TGTGCCAGCAGTTTAGGCGGAGCTCGTCGGGAAAAACTGTTTTTT.

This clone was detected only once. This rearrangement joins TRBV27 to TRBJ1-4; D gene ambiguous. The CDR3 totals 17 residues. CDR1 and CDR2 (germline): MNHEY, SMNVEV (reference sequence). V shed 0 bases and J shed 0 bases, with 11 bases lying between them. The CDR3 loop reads CASSLSRQSSTNEKLFF. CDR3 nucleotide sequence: TGTGCCAGCAGTTTATCGCGGCAGTCGTCAACTAATGAAAAACTGTTTTTT.

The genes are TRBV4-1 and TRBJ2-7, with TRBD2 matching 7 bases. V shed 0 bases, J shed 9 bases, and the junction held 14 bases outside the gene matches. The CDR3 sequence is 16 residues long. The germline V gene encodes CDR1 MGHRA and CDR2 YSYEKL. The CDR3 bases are TGCGCCAGCAGCCAAGATGGGGCGGGACGGGGGGATTGGCAGTACTTC. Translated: CASSQDGAGRGDWQYF.

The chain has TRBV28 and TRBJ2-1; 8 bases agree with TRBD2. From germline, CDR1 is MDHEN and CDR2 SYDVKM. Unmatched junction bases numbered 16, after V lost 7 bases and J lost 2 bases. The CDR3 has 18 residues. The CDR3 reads CASKKHPPGGVTYNEQFF. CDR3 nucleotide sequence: TGTGCCAGCAAAAAACACCCTCCGGGAGGGGTCACCTACAATGAGCAGTTCTTC.